Listed below are T cell receptor beta chains from one sample, sequenced in a study of OX40 agonist ivuxolimab in advanced cancers. TCRdb's copy holds only in-frame clones and misses some; the assay was immunoSEQ multiplex PCR. The top ten clones hold 0.65% to 0.9% of a sample with some 75,000 clones, approximately 91% of them seen once. The starting material was CD4+ or CD8+ T cells sorted from blood, obtained in a trial of the OX40 agonist ivuxolimab. Every receptor here comes from an adult with an advanced solid tumor such as melanoma, head and neck, liver or kidney cancer. The CDR3 runs from the conserved cysteine through the conserved F or W. Each record gives: J gene, clone size, D gene, V gene, CDR3 protein, CDR3 DNA. A D gene is named only where the DNA matches it firmly. Clone size is stated in some rows and not others, as once, few, many or a class when expanded.

>TRBJ2-5|-|-|TRBV29-1
CSVEEGGRAGYF
TGCAGCGTTGAAGAGGGGGGTAGGGCAGGGTACTTC
>TRBJ2-2|-|-|TRBV19
CASSVGVWYTGELFF
TGTGCCAGTAGTGTGGGGGTTTGGTACACCGGGGAGCTGTTTTTT
>TRBJ1-2|-|-|TRBV18
CASSPRSGTYGYTF
TGTGCCAGCTCACCCCGGTCGGGGACCTATGGCTACACCTTC
>TRBJ1-6|-|-|TRBV6-5
CASRGTGWNSPLHF
TGTGCCAGCAGAGGAACAGGGTGGAATTCACCCCTCCACTTT
>TRBJ1-4|-|-|TRBV5-1
CASSLEAGEVDKLFF
TGCGCCAGCAGCTTGGAAGCGGGCGAGGTGGATAAACTGTTTTTT
>TRBJ2-7|once|-|TRBV30
CAWSRTSYEQYF
TGTGCCTGGAGTAGGACGTCCTACGAGCAGTACTTC
>TRBJ1-1|few|-|TRBV11-2
CASSQFGRNTEAFF
TGTGCCAGCAGCCAGTTCGGAAGGAACACTGAAGCTTTCTTT
>TRBJ1-2|-|-|TRBV5-3
CARSLRAIYGYTF
TGTGCCAGAAGCTTGAGGGCCATCTATGGCTACACCTTC
>TRBJ1-4|-|TRBD1|TRBV19
CASSMTGPNEKLFF
TGTGCCAGTAGTATGACAGGGCCTAATGAAAAACTGTTTTTT
>TRBJ1-4|-|TRBD1|TRBV19
CASSNTGTGREKLFF
TGTGCCAGTAGTAACACCGGGACAGGGAGGGAAAAACTGTTTTTT
>TRBJ2-5|-|-|TRBV6-6
CATRSQVLETQYF
TGTGCCACCCGATCTCAGGTCTTGGAGACCCAGTACTTC
>TRBJ2-5|-|TRBD1|TRBV6-4
CASRGTGTGSFRETQYF
TGTGCCAGCAGAGGTACCGGGACAGGGTCTTTTCGAGAGACCCAGTACTTC
>TRBJ1-2|-|TRBD1|TRBV25-1
CASSETRGGYTF
TGTGCCAGCAGTGAAACCAGGGGGGGCTACACCTTC
>TRBJ1-4|-|TRBD1|TRBV11-2
CASSLVATGDEKLFF
TGTGCCAGCAGCTTAGTGGCCACAGGGGATGAAAAACTGTTTTTT
>TRBJ2-5|-|-|TRBV7-9
CASSLPGRGGETQYF
TGTGCCAGCAGCCTCCCCGGCCGGGGTGGGGAGACCCAGTACTTC
>TRBJ2-3|-|-|TRBV9
CASSVGGTDTQYF
TGTGCCAGCAGCGTAGGAGGGACAGATACGCAGTATTTT
>TRBJ2-7|-|TRBD2|TRBV28
CASSFRGEEQYF
TGTGCCAGCAGTTTCCGGGGGGAGGAGCAGTACTTC
>TRBJ2-6|-|-|TRBV27
CASSLWDPAFGANVLTF
TGTGCCAGCAGTTTATGGGACCCCGCATTTGGGGCCAACGTCCTGACTTTC
>TRBJ2-3|-|-|TRBV2
CASSHSWGATDTQYF
TGTGCCAGCAGTCATTCTTGGGGGGCCACAGATACGCAGTATTTT
>TRBJ2-7|-|-|TRBV2
CASSDQGLEQYF
TGTGCCAGCAGTGATCAGGGGCTCGAGCAGTACTTC
>TRBJ2-3|-|TRBD1|TRBV5-6
CASTNGQGRSTDTQYF
TGTGCCAGCACCAATGGACAGGGGAGGTCCACAGATACGCAGTATTTT
>TRBJ1-3|-|-|TRBV5-1
CASSLAPGREGNTIYF
TGCGCCAGCAGCTTGGCCCCGGGGCGCGAGGGAAACACCATATATTTT
>TRBJ1-2|few|-|TRBV5-4
CASSIQGGGYYGYTF
TGTGCCAGCAGCATCCAAGGCGGGGGATACTATGGCTACACCTTC
>TRBJ2-7|-|-|TRBV28
CASSSPGSPYEQYF
TGTGCCAGCAGTAGTCCAGGGTCTCCTTACGAGCAGTACTTC
>TRBJ1-4|-|TRBD1|TRBV2
CASKSGQVWEEKLFF
TGTGCCAGCAAATCGGGACAGGTCTGGGAGGAAAAACTGTTTTTT
>TRBJ1-3|once|-|TRBV5-1
CASSLTVRGNTIYF
TGCGCCAGCAGCTTGACAGTACGTGGAAACACCATATATTTT
>TRBJ1-6|-|TRBD1|TRBV11-2
CASSRSSTGNNSPLHF
TGTGCCAGCAGCCGCTCCTCGACAGGGAATAATTCACCCCTCCACTTT